This TCR beta chain was identified in a study of T cells after yellow fever vaccination. Findings of the study overall: Among primary-vaccination clones, most reappeared after the booster, at 96% for CD4 and more than 75% for CD8.

Each CDR3 protein is one row after TCRdb ran MiXCR on the 5' RACE reads. The data hold 300,000 to 450,000 distinct CDR3 sequences, with roughly 6.1% observed a single time. CDR1 LGHDT and CDR2 YNNKEL come from the germline V gene (reference sequence). This CDR3 contains 12 residues. V lost 9 bases and J 7 bases, leaving 13 bases between the germline ends. In this sample, this clonotype turned up a few times. Its cognate antigen is unknown. This sequence originates from a man aged 25 to 40 who received the YFV17D yellow fever vaccine. The sample here was PBMCs, taken 5 days after the yellow fever booster vaccination. The chain has TRBV3-1 and TRBJ2-1; D possibly corresponds to TRBD2 (5 bases). This chain's CDR3 is CASKAEGNEQFF. CDR3 nucleotides: TGTGCCAGTAAAGCGGAAGGTAATGAGCAGTTCTTC.